This T cell receptor (beta chain) originates from a study of blood T cell repertoires in COVID-19. Per the authors' pipeline: Counts of nucleated cells, estimated from reference gene primer amplification, were obtained. Sequencing used immunoSEQ multiplex PCR; TCRdb keeps in-frame clones, though not all of them. The V and J calls and clone size were taken over from that table, and D and trimming were inferred from the DNA. The sample contains 200,000 to 250,000 clones, about 84% of which appear only once. This clone has only a few counts. This CDR3 has 14 residues. In germline, CDR1 is MNHEY, CDR2 SMNVEV (reference sequence). Trimming at V came to 4 bases and at J to 4 bases, leaving 6 bases not matched to a gene.

This receptor was obtained from a human donor in a cohort sampled during active COVID-19. V is TRBV27 and J is TRBJ2-7; 8 nucleotides align to TRBD1. Sequencing was performed on peripheral blood. Written as DNA, the CDR3 is TGTGCCAGCAGTTCAGGCAGGGGGCAATACGAGCAGTACTTC. This sequence encodes CASSSGRGQYEQYF.